This T cell receptor (beta chain) was retrieved from a study of cytomegalovirus exposure and HLA in healthy donors (dated by TCRdb to 2015 to 2018). As for the study more broadly: An earlier analysis of a few hundred of the donors reported approximately 280 Gb of sequence data and 100 million to 120 million unique TCR beta sequences obtained from some 170 million T cells. An early release that covered about 600 HLA-typed donors contained about 290 gigabases of sequencing data and about 93 million unique TCR sequences. Among the roughly 390 genotyped donors, 75% to 90% belonged to the genetic ancestry cluster associated with self-reported Caucasian donors. The study aimed to test whether cataloging public T cell receptors could reveal signatures of past pathogen exposure. The study profiled the T cell repertoires of 550 to 700 subjects by immunosequencing and related them to cytomegalovirus serostatus. A separate validation cohort of 90 to 150 different subjects was used in addition to the roughly 670-subject first cohort. To predict cytomegalovirus infection status, the study combined high-throughput TCR immunosequencing, statistical association of individual TCRs with disease status, and machine learning. A later analysis re-examined previously published TCR beta repertoires from 610 or so donors and added high-resolution HLA genotyping to investigate patterns of TCR occurrence. In the later analysis, no new phenotypic data were used to find candidate immune exposures; instead, reliance was placed on TCR beta sequences and their occurrence across donors. An earlier analysis of 500 to 650 of the donors applied high-throughput TCR beta sequencing to assess whether each TCR beta V gene segment acted as functional or pseudogenic. Donor age, sex, ethnicity and CMV serostatus were compiled alongside the repertoire data. A later genetic analysis took genome-wide SNP genotypes for about three fifths of the 666 donors and used that subset as a discovery cohort. All discovery cohort repertoires had been generated using a single sequencing platform. Both class I and class II loci were covered by HLA typing, at four-digit resolution. Typing coverage differed by locus: A, B, C, DRB1 and DQB1 were typed in roughly 629-630 donors, DQA1 in about 500, DPA1 in some 600, and DPB1 in approximately 450. Because of strong linkage in the cohort, roughly five DR-DQ haplotypes were treated as single units for association and clustering. Among 398 genotyped donors of the cohort, an average of approximately 230,000 unique TCR beta nucleotide sequences were sequenced per donor, roughly 20% of them non-productive. Results the study describes overall, beyond this receptor: The cohort was sequenced for TCR beta chains only, and without alpha or paired-chain data the features that could be detected were limited. When HLA alleles, especially DR and DQ, strongly co-occurred, TCR associations were difficult to assign to individual alleles. Most TCR sequences were observed very rarely across donors, whereas some public TCRs were present in many individuals. In an earlier analysis of 587 of the donors, most TCR beta V segments appeared in productive rearrangements about 90% or about 30% of the time, broadly matching IMGT annotations. Because counts were too low, about 18 rarely observed V segments, including chromosome 9 orphons, were excluded from the earlier analysis of around 640 of the donors. A later analysis associated roughly 17,000 TCR beta sequences with specific HLA alleles at a false discovery rate of 0.05. Presence/absence analyses assumed roughly uniform sequencing depth across donors, an assumption that may not hold. HLA typing was unavailable for some donors at each locus, so association tests used only the typed subset. A further reported finding was that TCR beta sequences accurately predicted the HLA-A and HLA-B alleles for most subjects in the first cohort. The study gave a list of under 200 TCR beta chains associated with cytomegalovirus. Linkage disequilibrium might explain the correlated functional status among segregating V segments, but an unknown experimental factor could not be ruled out. In a later analysis, HLA-associated TCR beta chains showed more clonal expansion and lower generation probabilities than non-associated chains that were equally common. In a later analysis, most CMV-associated TCR beta chains were found to appear HLA-restricted, with HLA associations seemingly driven largely by CMV exposure. Because the 87-base-pair reads could not distinguish some IMGT-functional V segments, including TRBV6-2 and TRBV6-3, those segments were excluded. A later genetic analysis reported fewer N-insertions in productive TCRs among donors in an Asian-associated ancestry cluster than the roughly 620-donor mean. In a later analysis, several top co-occurrence clusters were reported to appear linked to parvovirus B19, influenza, CMV and Epstein-Barr virus. A cluster of highly shared sequence variants was judged likely to represent a technical artifact of the sequencing pipeline. The classifier was reported to diagnose cytomegalovirus status with high specificity and sensitivity in both the original cohort and the validation cohort. A few of the identified cytomegalovirus-associated TCR beta chains were confirmed in vitro to be specific for cytomegalovirus antigens. In a later analysis, TCR association rates were found to vary across HLA loci, with the most associated TCRs seen for DRB1 alleles and the fewest for HLA-C alleles. It was suggested by the authors that the approach could potentially be generalized to other disease states and immunological phenotypes. The only immune exposure information available for the cohort was CMV serostatus. A later genetic analysis associated a missense DCLRE1C variant with V-gene and J-gene trimming of TCR beta chains, and an independent cohort replicated the association.

Receptors were amplified or captured by the immunoSEQ multiplex PCR assay. For the multiplex PCR, a mixture combining 60 forward primers for TCR Vbeta segments and 13 reverse primers for TCR Jbeta segments was used. The CDR3 region of rearranged TCR beta genes was amplified from genomic DNA by a multiplex PCR assay. Amplified TCR beta libraries were sequenced as 87-base-pair reads on the Illumina HiSeq System. In the authors' own workflow: A later analysis tallied around 82 million unique TCR beta chains across the 666 repertoires, and approximately 9.9 million of those chains were shared by two or more donors. Raw reads were error-corrected and collapsed into unique sequences with a nearest-neighbor algorithm that merged closely related sequences to remove PCR and sequencing errors. To assign V, D and J gene segments, CDR3 sequences were aligned to IMGT reference sequences. For a sequence to be retained, at least a six-nucleotide match to both a V gene segment and a J gene segment was required. A rearrangement counted as productive if the CDR3 had no stop codons and remained in frame with V and J, and every other rearrangement counted as non-productive. Following IMGT convention, CDR3 was defined as the stretch from the second conserved V-encoded cysteine up to the conserved J-encoded phenylalanine. The earlier analysis of about 640 of the donors excluded any sequence lacking an unambiguous match to a single V gene segment. In an earlier analysis of approximately 590 of the donors, V segments were called functional above 56.7% productive rearrangements and were called segregating when the between-donor standard deviation exceeded 5%. To diagnose cytomegalovirus status from the catalog of TCR beta chain sequences, a statistical classification framework was built. V and J gene assignment, in a later analysis, came from comparing TCR nucleotide sequences with IMGT/GENE-DB human TR gene sequences. Using the TCRdist pipeline, a later analysis assigned CDR3 sequences along with most-parsimonious VDJ recombination scenarios. In a later analysis, each TCR beta chain was defined by its CDR3 amino acid sequence together with its V-gene family, and reads without a unique V-gene family were excluded. In a later analysis, 450 to 600 highly shared, low-generation-probability nucleotide sequences were removed to address suspected cross-contamination and a sequencing artifact. For each public chain, a later analysis derived a clonal expansion index from normalized ranks of inferred template counts within each repertoire. A later analysis computed generation probabilities with a VDJ recombination model fitted to out-of-frame rearrangements, and checked the results against IGoR. In a later analysis, TCR-TCR, TCR-HLA and TCR-CMV co-occurrence was scored with hypergeometric tests, and a repertoire-size bias correction was applied to TCR pairs. To estimate false discovery rates, a later analysis permuted the HLA or CMV assignments 20 times. In a later analysis, co-occurring TCRs were grouped using DBSCAN, and TCRdist sequence similarity was added for clustering within HLA-allele-positive subsets. Repertoires with fewer than 30,000 or more than 120,000 public chains were left out of co-occurrence clustering, as were about 5 repertoires with anomalous nucleotide sharing. In TCRdb, the immuneACCESS table is reduced to in-frame sequences with V and J assigned. These tables do not hold every clone; where another copy was compared, an unresolved V gene accounts for under half, and the others remain unexplained. The V and J calls and the clone size are those of that table, but D and trimming were determined from the DNA. The sample table contains about 140,000 clones; only one count was recorded for 80% of them. The top ten constitute less than 1.5% of the sample.

Note on this clone: Its antigen remains unidentified. No quality values exist for individual bases; no much larger clone is one base distant.

The cohort comprised 550 to 700 healthy bone marrow donors. At the time of sampling, all cohort members were nominally healthy, though unrecorded immune exposures were likely present. The donor was CMV seropositive and was included in the group of 270 or so seropositive cohort members. Each donor provided a peripheral blood sample, and peripheral blood mononuclear cells were used for TCR beta sequencing. The Qiagen DNeasy Blood Extraction Kit was used to extract genomic DNA from the blood cell samples. V is pruned by 2 bases and J by 4 bases, leaving 13 bases of the junction without a gene match. From the cysteine through the phenylalanine, the CDR3 covers 17 amino acids. Solely the CDR3 DNA is kept, with 51 bases framed from the first base. CDR1 and CDR2, per the germline V gene, are SGDLS and YYNGEE.

What was sequenced was PBMCs. Recombination connected TRBV9 to TRBJ1-1; TRBD1 lines up with 8 middle nucleotides. This TCR came from a male donor in good health and CMV-seropositive. The nucleotide sequence is TGTGCCAGCAGCGTCCACGGACAGGGTCGGTTAGGCACTGAAGCTTTCTTT. It translates as CASSVHGQGRLGTEAFF.